The present TCR beta chain was sequenced within a study of blood T cells in healthy people across ages. Study-wide points: Measured against age, TCR beta diversity per million T cells decreased in a roughly linear manner. Unknown donor CMV status possibly confounded expanded clonotype changes.

The use of a sample-barcoded 5' primer and a J-beta primer mix characterized a second PCR of about 7 to 12 cycles. From the 5' RACE reads, TCRdb called clonotypes with MiXCR, one entry per CDR3 protein. The sample carries under 800,000 distinct CDR3 sequences, roughly 44% recorded once. The CDR3 is 15 amino acids. Trimming left V 3 bases short and J 6 bases short, with 15 bases between. Germline loops: CDR1 KGHSH, CDR2 LQKENI. Worth noting for this clonotype: As yet, its antigen is unknown. A much larger clone sits a single nucleotide away, making a read error possible.

This clonotype was sampled from an older woman in good health. The chain joins TRBV18 to TRBJ1-5; no clear D gene. Sequencing used blood. CDR3 coding DNA: TGTGCCAGCTCACCGAGGGTAAAGGGCGGTCAGCCCCAGCATTTT. Amino acid sequence: CASSPRVKGGQPQHF.